This T cell receptor (beta chain) is drawn from a study of cytomegalovirus exposure and HLA in healthy donors. About the research overall: Drawn from HLA-typed donors, 80 million to 100 million unique TCRs were held in an early data release.

PCR used 60 Vbeta primers and 13 Jbeta primers. Assay: immunoSEQ multiplex PCR; the TCRdb copy retains only in-frame clones and omits some. The repertoire holds hundreds of thousands of clones, with over 60% as singletons. The CDR3 extends over 17 amino acids. A word on this clone: The antigen remains unidentified.

Study-wide points: The authors judged a highly shared variant cluster likely a sequencing artifact. While the bulk of TCR sequences proved rare, some public TCRs turned up in many donors.

The chain is built from TRBV21-1 and TRBJ1-5. TRBV21-1 is annotated as a pseudogene. This sequence originates from a man aged 18 to 30 in good health and CMV-seronegative. Sequencing was carried out using PBMCs. The CDR3 DNA follows: TGTGCCAGCAGCGCTTCGTATGAGAGTTTGAGCAATCAGCCCCAGCATTTT. Protein product: CASSASYESLSNQPQHF.